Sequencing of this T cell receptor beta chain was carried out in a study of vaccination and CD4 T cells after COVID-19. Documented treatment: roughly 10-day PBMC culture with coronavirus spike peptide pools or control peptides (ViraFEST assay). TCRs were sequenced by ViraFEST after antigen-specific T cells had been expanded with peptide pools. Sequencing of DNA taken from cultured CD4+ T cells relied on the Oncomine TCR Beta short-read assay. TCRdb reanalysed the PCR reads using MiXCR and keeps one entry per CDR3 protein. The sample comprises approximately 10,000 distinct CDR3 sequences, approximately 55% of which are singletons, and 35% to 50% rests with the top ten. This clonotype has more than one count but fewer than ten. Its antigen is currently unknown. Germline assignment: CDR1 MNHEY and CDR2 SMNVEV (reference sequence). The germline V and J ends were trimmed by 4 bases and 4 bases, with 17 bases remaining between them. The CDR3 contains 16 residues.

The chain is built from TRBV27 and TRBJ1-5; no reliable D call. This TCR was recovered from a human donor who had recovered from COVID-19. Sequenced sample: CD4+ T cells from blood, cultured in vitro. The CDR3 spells CASSWGFPEKNQPQHF. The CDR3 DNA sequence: TGTGCCAGCAGTTGGGGATTTCCCGAGAAGAATCAGCCCCAGCATTTT.